This is a list of T cell receptor beta chains from one sample in a study of T cells after yellow fever vaccination. TCRdb reprocessed the 5' RACE reads with MiXCR, giving one entry per CDR3 protein. The data hold some 390,000 distinct CDR3 sequences, with about 19% observed a single time. This sample comprised PBMCs, obtained before the yellow fever booster vaccination. The receptor source for this set is a man aged 18 to 29 who received the YFV17D yellow fever vaccine. CDR3s include the opening cysteine and the closing phenylalanine or tryptophan. Fields, in order: J gene, D gene, clone size, V gene, CDR3 DNA, CDR3 protein. D genes are given only for firm matches. Clone size appears in some rows only: once, few, many, or a class for an expanded clone.

TRBJ1-1 | TRBD1 | . | TRBV6-5 | TGTGCCAGCAGTTACCCGGGACAGGGGTTTGGGACTGAAGCTTTCTTT | CASSYPGQGFGTEAFF
TRBJ1-1 | . | . | TRBV4-3 | TGCGCCAGCAGCCCATGGAGGGGCGCCGCTGAAGCTTTCTTT | CASSPWRGAAEAFF
TRBJ1-5 | . | . | TRBV7-6 | TGTGCCAGCAGCCGCACGACAGGCGGGGTCGATCAGCCCCAGCATTTT | CASSRTTGGVDQPQHF
TRBJ2-7 | . | . | TRBV4-3 | TGCGCCAGCAGCCAAGAAGGACACTCCTACGAGCAGTACTTC | CASSQEGHSYEQYF
TRBJ2-6 | . | few | TRBV5-1 | TGCGCCAGCAGCTGGCAGGGTGCTGGGGCCAACGTCCTGACTTTC | CASSWQGAGANVLTF
TRBJ2-1 | . | few | TRBV20-1 | TGCAGTGCAAGGACCGGGACTGACTCCTACAATGAGCAGTTCTTC | CSARTGTDSYNEQFF
TRBJ1-1 | . | few | TRBV19 | TGTGCCAGTATTATGGGCGGCAGGGACACTGAAGCTTTCTTT | CASIMGGRDTEAFF
TRBJ2-1 | TRBD2 | few | TRBV6-1 | TGTGCCAGCAGCTGGGGTTGGGGCCTGGGGGGGAATGAGCAGTTCTTC | CASSWGWGLGGNEQFF
TRBJ1-3 | . | few | TRBV27 | TGTGCCAGCAGTCCGACGACAGCTGGAAACACCATATATTTT | CASSPTTAGNTIYF
TRBJ2-1 | . | . | TRBV29-1 | TGCAGCGCTCGGGGATCCGGTCCTGACAATGAGCAGTTCTTC | CSARGSGPDNEQFF
TRBJ1-1 | . | . | TRBV5-1 | TGCGCCAGCAGCTTGGAAGGTCGGGGCACTGAAGCTTTCTTT | CASSLEGRGTEAFF
TRBJ2-3 | . | few | TRBV7-3 | TGTGCCAGCAGCTTCAGTGGGGGGAGAGATACGCAGTATTTT | CASSFSGGRDTQYF
TRBJ2-3 | TRBD2 | few | TRBV5-1 | TGCGCCAGCAGCTTCAGGACTAGCGGGGACTTCTGGAAAATGACAGATGGGGATACGCAGTATTTT | CASSFRTSGDFWKMTDGDTQYF
TRBJ1-6 | . | few | TRBV28 | TGTGCCAGCAGTCCCCTGGACGGGAGCTCCTATAATTCACCCCTCCACTTT | CASSPLDGSSYNSPLHF
TRBJ2-1 | . | . | TRBV7-3 | TGTGCCAGCAGCTCCCTTGGGACTTCTCCTTACAATGAGCAGTTCTTC | CASSSLGTSPYNEQFF
TRBJ2-3 | . | few | TRBV28 | TGTGCCAGCGTCGGGGTTTTAACAGATACGCAGTATTTT | CASVGVLTDTQYF
TRBJ2-7 | . | . | TRBV7-2 | TGTGCCAGCAGCTTTAGCTCCTCGTCCTACGAGCAGTACTTC | CASSFSSSSYEQYF
TRBJ2-3 | TRBD2 | . | TRBV6-5 | TGTGCCAGCAAGACTAGCGGGGCAGATACGCAGTATTTT | CASKTSGADTQYF
TRBJ1-2 | TRBD1 | . | TRBV4-1 | TGCGCCAGCAGCCATGGACAGGGGGCGTGGAACTATGGCTACACCTTC | CASSHGQGAWNYGYTF
TRBJ1-1 | . | many | TRBV20-1 | TGCAGTGCTAGAGGTCGAGGTGACACTGAAGCTTTCTTT | CSARGRGDTEAFF
TRBJ2-3 | TRBD2 | once | TRBV19 | TGTGCCAGTAGTATAGGAAGACTAGCGGGCACAGATACGCAGTATTTT | CASSIGRLAGTDTQYF
TRBJ2-4 | . | many | TRBV6-5 | TGTGCCAGCAGTACAAGGTCCCGGTTGAACATTCAGTACTTC | CASSTRSRLNIQYF
TRBJ1-1 | . | few | TRBV20-1 | TGCAGCCTACTAGAGGGCCGGGACACTGAAGCTTTCTTT | CSLLEGRDTEAFF
TRBJ2-3 | . | . | TRBV7-3 | TGTGCCAGCAGCTTAGGGGACCAACGGGCAGATACGCAGTATTTT | CASSLGDQRADTQYF
TRBJ1-1 | . | few | TRBV12-3/TRBV12-4 | TGTGCCAGCAGTTTAGGGAGGCGCAGGCTCACTGAAGCTTTCTTT | CASSLGRRRLTEAFF
TRBJ2-5 | . | few | TRBV4-1 | TGCGCCAGCAGCCAAGAAGGACCTGCGGGGACCCAGTACTTC | CASSQEGPAGTQYF
TRBJ1-5 | . | once | TRBV3-1 | TGTGCCAGCAGCGTTGGCAGGGAGGGTCAGCCCCAGCATTTT | CASSVGREGQPQHF
TRBJ1-2 | . | few | TRBV6-6 | TGTGCCAGCAGTTACACACCCCCGGGGGGCTATGGCTACACCTTC | CASSYTPPGGYGYTF
TRBJ1-1 | . | . | TRBV20-1 | TGCAGTGTAACGGGTCTGAACACTGAAGCTTTCTTT | CSVTGLNTEAFF
TRBJ1-1 | . | few | TRBV7-9 | TGTGCCAGCAGCTTCCGCACTAGGGGATACGGTGACGCTTTCTTT | CASSFRTRGYGDAFF
TRBJ2-7 | . | few | TRBV29-1 | TGCAGCGTTGAAAACTACTCCTACGAGCAGTACTTC | CSVENYSYEQYF
TRBJ1-5 | . | few | TRBV6-2/TRBV6-3 | TGTGCCAGCAGTTACTCCGAGGCCCGACCCCAGCATTTT | CASSYSEARPQHF
TRBJ2-3 | . | . | TRBV5-1 | TGCGCCAGCAGATATGGGACAGATACGCAGTATTTT | CASRYGTDTQYF
TRBJ1-2 | TRBD1 | . | TRBV10-3 | TGTGCCATCAGTGAGTCTGTGACAGGGGGTTACGGCTACACCTTC | CAISESVTGGYGYTF
TRBJ1-2 | . | . | TRBV5-1 | TGCGCCAGCAGCTTTACTAACTATGGCTACACCTTC | CASSFTNYGYTF
TRBJ2-5 | TRBD1 | few | TRBV20-1 | TGCAGTTCTCCGCGACAGGGAGAGACCCAGTACTTC | CSSPRQGETQYF
TRBJ2-2 | . | . | TRBV4-2 | TGTGCCAGCAGCCATCCGAGCACCGGGGAGCTGTTTTTT | CASSHPSTGELFF
TRBJ2-5 | TRBD1 | few | TRBV7-2 | TGTGCCAGCAGCTGGGACAGGCAAGAGACCCAGTACTTC | CASSWDRQETQYF
TRBJ1-2 | TRBD1 | few | TRBV7-2 | TGTGCCAGCAGAGTACAGGGGCACTATGGCTACACCTTC | CASRVQGHYGYTF
TRBJ2-1 | TRBD2 | many | TRBV6-4 | TGTGCCAGCAGTGACTCTCCTAGCGGGGGGGCCGATGAGCAGTTCTTC | CASSDSPSGGADEQFF
TRBJ1-1 | . | . | TRBV27 | TGTGCCAGCAGTCCCCTCGTGGGGACGTCTGAAGCTTTCTTT | CASSPLVGTSEAFF
TRBJ1-4 | TRBD1 | . | TRBV5-5 | TGTGCCAGCAGCTTGGAGGGACAGGGGGCGAATCGGGTCCTGTTTTTT | CASSLEGQGANRVLFF
TRBJ1-5 | TRBD1 | . | TRBV7-2 | TGTGCCAGCAGCCTGAGGACGATATTAGGGGGCAGTCAGCCCCAGCATTTT | CASSLRTILGGSQPQHF
TRBJ1-2 | TRBD1 | many | TRBV6-5 | TGTGCCAGCAGTTCACAGGGGTCGGCCCAGGACTATGGCTACACCTTC | CASSSQGSAQDYGYTF
TRBJ2-7 | . | few | TRBV4-3 | TGCGCCAGCAGTCACTCGGGGAGCTCCTACGAGCAGTACTTC | CASSHSGSSYEQYF
TRBJ2-1 | . | many | TRBV20-1 | TGCAGTGCTAGAGTAGTGGGCCCGTATGAGCAGTTCTTC | CSARVVGPYEQFF